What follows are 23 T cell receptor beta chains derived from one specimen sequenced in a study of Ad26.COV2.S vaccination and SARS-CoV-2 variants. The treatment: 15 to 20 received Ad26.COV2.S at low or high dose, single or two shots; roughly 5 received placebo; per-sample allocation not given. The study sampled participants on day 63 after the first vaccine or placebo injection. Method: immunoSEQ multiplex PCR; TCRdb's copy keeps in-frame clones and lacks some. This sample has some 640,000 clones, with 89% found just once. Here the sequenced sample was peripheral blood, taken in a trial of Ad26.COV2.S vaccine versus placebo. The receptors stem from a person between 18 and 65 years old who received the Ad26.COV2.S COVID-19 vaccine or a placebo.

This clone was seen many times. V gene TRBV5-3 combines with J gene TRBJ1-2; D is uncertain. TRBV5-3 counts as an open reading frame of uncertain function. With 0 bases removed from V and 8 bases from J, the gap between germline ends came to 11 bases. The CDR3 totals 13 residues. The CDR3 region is CARSLVSEEGYTF. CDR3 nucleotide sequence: TGTGCCAGAAGCTTGGTTAGCGAGGAGGGCTACACCTTC.

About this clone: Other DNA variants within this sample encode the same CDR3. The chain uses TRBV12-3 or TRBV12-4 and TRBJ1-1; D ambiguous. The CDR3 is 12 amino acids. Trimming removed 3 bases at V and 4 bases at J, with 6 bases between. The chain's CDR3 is CASSLGSTEAFF. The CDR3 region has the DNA TGTGCCAGCAGTTTGGGTTCCACTGAAGCTTTCTTT.

The CDR3 region has the DNA TGTGCCAGCAGCCTGGGGACTGGCTCTGGAAACACCATATATTTT. Translated: CASSLGTGSGNTIYF. The rearrangement uses TRBV7-6 and TRBJ1-3; maybe TRBD1 (5 bases). The CDR3 has 15 amino acids. Germline CDR1 is SGHVS and CDR2 is FNYEAQ. V gave up 5 bases and J gave up 0 bases, with 11 bases separating them. The full variable domain, rest sourced from reference TRBV7-6 and TRBJ1-3, is GAGVSQSPRYKVTKRGQDVALRCDPISGHVSLYWYRQALGQGPEFLTYFNYEAQQDKSGLPNDRFSAERPEGSISTLTIQRTEQRDSAMYRCASSLGTGSGNTIYFGEGSWLTVV.

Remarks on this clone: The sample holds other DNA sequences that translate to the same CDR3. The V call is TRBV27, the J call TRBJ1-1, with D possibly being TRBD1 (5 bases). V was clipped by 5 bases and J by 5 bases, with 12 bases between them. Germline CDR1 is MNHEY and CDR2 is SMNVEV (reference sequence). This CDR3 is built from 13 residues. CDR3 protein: CASSPGLRTEAFF. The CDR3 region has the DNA TGTGCCAGCAGTCCAGGGTTGCGGACTGAAGCTTTCTTT.

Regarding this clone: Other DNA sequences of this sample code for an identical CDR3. The CDR3 reads CASSLQGNYGYTF. CDR3 DNA sequence: TGTGCCAGCAGCTTACAGGGGAACTATGGCTACACCTTC. The gene calls are TRBV7-9 and TRBJ1-2, with D perhaps matching TRBD1 (6 bases). There are 13 residues in the CDR3. Germline V gene lookup returns CDR1 SEHNR and CDR2 FQNEAQ (reference sequence). V lost 2 bases and J 2 bases, leaving 6 bases between the germline ends.

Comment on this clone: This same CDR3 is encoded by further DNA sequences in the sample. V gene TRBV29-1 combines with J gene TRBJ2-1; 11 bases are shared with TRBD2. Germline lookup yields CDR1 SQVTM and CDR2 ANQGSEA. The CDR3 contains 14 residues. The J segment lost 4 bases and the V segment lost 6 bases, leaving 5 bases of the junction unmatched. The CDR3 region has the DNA TGCAGCGTCGCTAGCGGGAGGACTTACAATGAGCAGTTCTTC. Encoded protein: CSVASGRTYNEQFF.

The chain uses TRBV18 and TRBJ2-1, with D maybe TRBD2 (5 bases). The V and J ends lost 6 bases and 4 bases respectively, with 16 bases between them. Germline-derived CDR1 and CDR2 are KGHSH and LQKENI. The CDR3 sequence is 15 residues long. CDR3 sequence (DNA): TGTGCCAGCTCCATCGATCGGGGAAGATACAATGAGCAGTTCTTC. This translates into CASSIDRGRYNEQFF.

The CDR3 sequence: CASSQESGRVRSGANVLTF. In nucleotides, the CDR3 is TGCGCCAGCAGCCAAGAATCCGGCAGGGTCCGCTCTGGGGCCAACGTCCTGACTTTC. V usage is TRBV4-3 and J usage is TRBJ2-6, with D possibly matching TRBD1 (5 bases). CDR3 length: 19 residues. Trimming shortened V by 0 bases and J by 0 bases, and 15 bases separated the two germline ends. Germline V gene data show CDR1 as LGHNA and CDR2 as YSLEER.

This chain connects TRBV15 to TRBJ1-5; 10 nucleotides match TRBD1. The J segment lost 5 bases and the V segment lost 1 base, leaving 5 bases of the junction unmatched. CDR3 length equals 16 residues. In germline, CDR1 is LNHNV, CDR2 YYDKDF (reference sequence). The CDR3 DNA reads TGTGCCACCAGCAGAGGAAGACAGGGGGCGTATCAGCCCCAGCATTTT. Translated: CATSRGRQGAYQPQHF.

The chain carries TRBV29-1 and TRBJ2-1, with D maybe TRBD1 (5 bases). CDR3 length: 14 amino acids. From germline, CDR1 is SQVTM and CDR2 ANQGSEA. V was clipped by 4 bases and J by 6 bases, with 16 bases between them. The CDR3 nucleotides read TGCAGCGTTGGCCCCAGGGTTTCGATCAATGAGCAGTTCTTC. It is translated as CSVGPRVSINEQFF.

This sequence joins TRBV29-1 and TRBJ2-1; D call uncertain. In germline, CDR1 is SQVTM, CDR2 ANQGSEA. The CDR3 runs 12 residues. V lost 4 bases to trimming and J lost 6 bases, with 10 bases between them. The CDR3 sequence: CSVVVYPNEQFF. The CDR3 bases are TGCAGCGTTGTAGTCTACCCCAATGAGCAGTTCTTC.

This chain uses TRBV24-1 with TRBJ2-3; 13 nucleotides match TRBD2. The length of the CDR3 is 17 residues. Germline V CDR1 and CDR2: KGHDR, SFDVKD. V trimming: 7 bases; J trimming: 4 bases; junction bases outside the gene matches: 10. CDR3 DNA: TGTGCCACCAGGCCCGGGACTAGCGGGAACCAACCAGATACGCAGTATTTT. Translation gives CATRPGTSGNQPDTQYF.

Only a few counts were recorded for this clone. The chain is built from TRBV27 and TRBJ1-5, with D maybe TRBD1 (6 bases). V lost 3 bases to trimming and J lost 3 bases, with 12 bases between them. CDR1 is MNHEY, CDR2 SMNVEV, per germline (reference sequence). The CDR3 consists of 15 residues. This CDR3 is CASSFGRDTNQPQHF. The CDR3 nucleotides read TGTGCCAGCAGTTTTGGCCGGGACACCAATCAGCCCCAGCATTTT.

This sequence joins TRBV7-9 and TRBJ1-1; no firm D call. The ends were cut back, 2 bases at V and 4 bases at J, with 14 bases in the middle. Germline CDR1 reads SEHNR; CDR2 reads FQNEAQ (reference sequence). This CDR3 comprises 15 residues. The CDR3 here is CASSLSASSLTEAFF. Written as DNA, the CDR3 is TGTGCCAGCAGCTTATCGGCCAGCTCCCTCACTGAAGCTTTCTTT.

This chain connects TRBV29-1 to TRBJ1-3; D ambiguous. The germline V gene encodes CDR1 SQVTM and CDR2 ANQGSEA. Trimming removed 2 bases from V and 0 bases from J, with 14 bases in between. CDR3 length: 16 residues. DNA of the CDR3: TGCAGCGTTGAACTCCCCCCCGGTCACTCTGGAAACACCATATATTTT. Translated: CSVELPPGHSGNTIYF. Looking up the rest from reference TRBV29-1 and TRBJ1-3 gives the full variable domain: SAVISQKPSRDICQRGTSLTIQCQVDSQVTMMFWYRQQPGQSLTLIATANQGSEATYESGFVIDKFPISRPNLTFSTLTVSNMSPEDSSIYLCSVELPPGHSGNTIYFGEGSWLTVV.

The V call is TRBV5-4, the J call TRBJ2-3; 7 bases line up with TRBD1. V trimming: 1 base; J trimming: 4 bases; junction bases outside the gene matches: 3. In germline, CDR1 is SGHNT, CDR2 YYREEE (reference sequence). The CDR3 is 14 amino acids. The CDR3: CASSLWQGADTQYF. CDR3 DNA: TGTGCCAGCAGCTTGTGGCAGGGGGCAGATACGCAGTATTTT.

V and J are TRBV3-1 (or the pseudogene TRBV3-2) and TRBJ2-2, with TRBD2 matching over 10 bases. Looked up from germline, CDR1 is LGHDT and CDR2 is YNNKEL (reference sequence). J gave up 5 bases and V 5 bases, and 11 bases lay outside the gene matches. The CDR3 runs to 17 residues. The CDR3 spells CASSWGLAGAWTGELFF. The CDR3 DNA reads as TGTGCCAGCAGCTGGGGCCTAGCGGGGGCATGGACCGGGGAGCTGTTTTTT.

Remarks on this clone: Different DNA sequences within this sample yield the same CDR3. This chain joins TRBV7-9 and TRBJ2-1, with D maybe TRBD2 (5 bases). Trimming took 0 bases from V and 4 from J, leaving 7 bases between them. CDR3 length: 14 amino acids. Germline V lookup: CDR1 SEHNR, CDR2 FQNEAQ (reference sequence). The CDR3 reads CASSLAAVYNEQFF. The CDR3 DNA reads TGTGCCAGCAGCTTAGCAGCGGTGTACAATGAGCAGTTCTTC.

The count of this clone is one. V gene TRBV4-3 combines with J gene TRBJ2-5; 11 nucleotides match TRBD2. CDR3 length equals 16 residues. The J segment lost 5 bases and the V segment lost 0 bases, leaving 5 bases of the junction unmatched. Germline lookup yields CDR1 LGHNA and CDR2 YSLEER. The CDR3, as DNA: TGCGCCAGCAGCCAAGAGGCTAGCGGGGGGATGGAGACCCAGTACTTC. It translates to CASSQEASGGMETQYF.

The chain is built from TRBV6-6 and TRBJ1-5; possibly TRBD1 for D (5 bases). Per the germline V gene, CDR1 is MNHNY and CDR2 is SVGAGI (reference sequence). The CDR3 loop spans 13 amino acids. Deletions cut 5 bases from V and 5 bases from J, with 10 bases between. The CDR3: CASSPQGDQPQHF. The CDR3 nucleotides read TGTGCCAGCAGTCCCCAGGGTGATCAGCCCCAGCATTTT.

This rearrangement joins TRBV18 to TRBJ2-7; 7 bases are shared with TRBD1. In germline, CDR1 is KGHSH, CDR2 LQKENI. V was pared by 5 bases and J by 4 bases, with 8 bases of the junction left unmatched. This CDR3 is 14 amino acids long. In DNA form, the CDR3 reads TGTGCCAGCTCAAGCAACAGGGGTTGGTACGAGCAGTACTTC. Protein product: CASSSNRGWYEQYF.

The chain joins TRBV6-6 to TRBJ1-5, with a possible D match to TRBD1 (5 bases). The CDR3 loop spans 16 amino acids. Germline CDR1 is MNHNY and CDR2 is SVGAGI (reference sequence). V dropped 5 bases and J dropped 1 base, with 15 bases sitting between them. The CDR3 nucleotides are TGTGCCAGCAGTACCGGACAAGGGTCGAGCAATCAGCCCCAGCATTTT. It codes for CASSTGQGSSNQPQHF.

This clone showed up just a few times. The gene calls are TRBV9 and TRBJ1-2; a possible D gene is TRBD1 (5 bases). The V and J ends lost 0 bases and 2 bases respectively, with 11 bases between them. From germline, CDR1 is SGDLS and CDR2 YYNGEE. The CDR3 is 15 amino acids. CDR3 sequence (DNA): TGTGCCAGCAGCGTAGAAGGCAGGGCAAACTATGGCTACACCTTC. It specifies CASSVEGRANYGYTF.